This TCR beta chain was identified during a study of T cells in Graves' hyperthyroidism and ophthalmopathy. Germline V CDR1 and CDR2: LNHDA, SQIVND (reference sequence). V was shortened by 1 base and J by 0 bases, with 3 bases between the two germline ends. The CDR3 extends over 13 amino acids. Template material for amplifying TCR beta CDR3 regions consisted of RNA transcripts. The HTBI primer set was used in a first-round RT-PCR of the TCR CDR3. TCRdb fed the multiplex PCR reads into MiXCR, producing one record per CDR3 protein. The sample lists about 720,000 distinct CDR3 sequences, around 17% seen once, with over 7.5% in the top ten. Comments on this clonotype: A much larger clone sits a single nucleotide away, making a read error possible.

The chain recombines TRBV19 with TRBJ1-1; D unresolved. Source material: blood. This receptor was taken from a man aged 18 to 35 with Graves' hyperthyroidism. CDR3 loop: CASSIAVNTEAFF. The CDR3 region has the DNA TGTGCCAGTAGTATAGCCGTGAACACTGAAGCTTTCTTT.